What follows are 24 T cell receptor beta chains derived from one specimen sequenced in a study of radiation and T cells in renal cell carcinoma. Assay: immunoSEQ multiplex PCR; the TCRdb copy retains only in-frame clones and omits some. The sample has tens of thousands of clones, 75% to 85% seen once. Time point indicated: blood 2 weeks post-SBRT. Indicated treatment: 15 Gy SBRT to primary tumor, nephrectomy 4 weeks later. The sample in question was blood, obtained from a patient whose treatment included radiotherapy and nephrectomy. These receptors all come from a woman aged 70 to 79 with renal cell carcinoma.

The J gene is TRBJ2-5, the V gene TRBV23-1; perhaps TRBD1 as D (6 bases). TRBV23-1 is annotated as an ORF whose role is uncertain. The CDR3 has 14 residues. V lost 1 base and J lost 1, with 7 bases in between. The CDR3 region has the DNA TGCGCCAGCAGTCAATGGACAGCCCAAGAGACCCAGTACTTC. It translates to CASSQWTAQETQYF.

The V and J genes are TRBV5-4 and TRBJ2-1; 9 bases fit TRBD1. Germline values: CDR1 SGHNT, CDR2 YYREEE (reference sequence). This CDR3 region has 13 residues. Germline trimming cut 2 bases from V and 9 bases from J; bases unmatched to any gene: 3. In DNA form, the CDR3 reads TGTGCCAGCAGCTTACAGGGGGCGGGTGAGCAGTTCTTC. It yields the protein CASSLQGAGEQFF.

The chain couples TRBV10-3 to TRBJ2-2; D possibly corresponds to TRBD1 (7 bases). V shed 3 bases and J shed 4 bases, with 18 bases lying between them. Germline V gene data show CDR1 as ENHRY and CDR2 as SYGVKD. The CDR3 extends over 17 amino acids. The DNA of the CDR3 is TGTGCCATCAGTGACCCAGGCAGGGGGGAATTCACCGGGGAGCTGTTTTTT. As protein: CAISDPGRGEFTGELFF.

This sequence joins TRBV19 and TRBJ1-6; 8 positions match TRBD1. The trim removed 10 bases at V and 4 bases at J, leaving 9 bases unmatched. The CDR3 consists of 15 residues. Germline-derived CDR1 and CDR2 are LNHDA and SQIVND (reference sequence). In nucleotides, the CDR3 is TGTGCCACCCACGGACAGGGAGCGTATAATTCACCCCTCCACTTT. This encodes CATHGQGAYNSPLHF. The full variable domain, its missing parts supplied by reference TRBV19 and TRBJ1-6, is DGGITQSPKYLFRKEGQNVTLSCEQNLNHDAMYWYRQDPGQGLRLIYYSQIVNDFQKGDIAEGYSVSREKKESFPLTVTSAQKNPTAFYLCATHGQGAYNSPLHFGNGTRLTVT.

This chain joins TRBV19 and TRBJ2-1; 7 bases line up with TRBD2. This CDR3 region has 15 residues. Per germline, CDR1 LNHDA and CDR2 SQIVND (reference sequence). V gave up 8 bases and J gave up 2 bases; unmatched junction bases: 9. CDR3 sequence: CASQPGRGAYNEQFF. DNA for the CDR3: TGTGCCAGTCAACCTGGACGGGGGGCCTACAATGAGCAGTTCTTC.

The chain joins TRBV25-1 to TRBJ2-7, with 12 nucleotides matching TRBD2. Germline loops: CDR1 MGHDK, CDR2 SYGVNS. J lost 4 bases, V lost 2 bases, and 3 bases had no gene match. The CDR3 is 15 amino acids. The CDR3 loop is CASSEGLAGGYEQYF. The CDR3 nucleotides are TGTGCCAGCAGTGAAGGGCTAGCGGGAGGGTACGAGCAGTACTTC.

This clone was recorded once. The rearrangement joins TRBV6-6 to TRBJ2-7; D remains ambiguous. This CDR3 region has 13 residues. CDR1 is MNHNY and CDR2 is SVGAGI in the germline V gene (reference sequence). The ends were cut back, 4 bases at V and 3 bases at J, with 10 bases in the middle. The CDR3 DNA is TGTGCCAGCAGTTCAATGGACGGCTACGAGCAGTACTTC. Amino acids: CASSSMDGYEQYF.

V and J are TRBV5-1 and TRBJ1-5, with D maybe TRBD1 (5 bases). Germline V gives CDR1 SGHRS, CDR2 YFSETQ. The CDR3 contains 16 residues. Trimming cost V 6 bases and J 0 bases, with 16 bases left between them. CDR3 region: CASTRRGGFSNQPQHF. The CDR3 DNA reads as TGCGCCAGCACCCGGAGGGGAGGCTTTAGCAATCAGCCCCAGCATTTT.

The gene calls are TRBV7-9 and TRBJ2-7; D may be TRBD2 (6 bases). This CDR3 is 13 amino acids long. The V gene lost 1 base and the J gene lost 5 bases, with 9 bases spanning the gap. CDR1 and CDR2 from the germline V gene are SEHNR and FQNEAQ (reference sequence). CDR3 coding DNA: TGTGCCAGCAGCTTAGGGGACTGGGACGAGCAGTACTTC. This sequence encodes CASSLGDWDEQYF.

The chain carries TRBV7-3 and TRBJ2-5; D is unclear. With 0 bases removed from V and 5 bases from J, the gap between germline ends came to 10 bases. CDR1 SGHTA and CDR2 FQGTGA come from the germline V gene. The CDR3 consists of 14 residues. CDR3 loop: CASSLTDLAETQYF. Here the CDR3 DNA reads TGTGCCAGCAGCTTAACAGACCTGGCGGAGACCCAGTACTTC.

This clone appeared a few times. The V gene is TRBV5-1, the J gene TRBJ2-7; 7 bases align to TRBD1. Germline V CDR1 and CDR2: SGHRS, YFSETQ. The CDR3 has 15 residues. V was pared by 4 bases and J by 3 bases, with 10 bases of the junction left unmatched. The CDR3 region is CASSGNPGQNYEQYF. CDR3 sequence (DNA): TGCGCCAGCAGCGGAAATCCGGGACAGAACTACGAGCAGTACTTC.

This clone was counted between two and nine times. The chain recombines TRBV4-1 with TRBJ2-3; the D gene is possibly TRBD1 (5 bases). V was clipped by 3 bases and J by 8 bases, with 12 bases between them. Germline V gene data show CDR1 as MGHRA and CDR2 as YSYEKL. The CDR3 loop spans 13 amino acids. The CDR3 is CASSQTLGVTQYF. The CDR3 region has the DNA TGCGCCAGCAGCCAGACTCTAGGGGTTACGCAGTATTTT.

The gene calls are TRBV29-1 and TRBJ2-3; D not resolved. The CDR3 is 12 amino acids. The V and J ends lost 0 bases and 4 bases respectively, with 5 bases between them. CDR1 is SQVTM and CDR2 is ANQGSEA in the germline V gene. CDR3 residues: CSVEDLSDTQYF. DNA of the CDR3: TGCAGCGTTGAAGATCTCTCAGATACGCAGTATTTT.

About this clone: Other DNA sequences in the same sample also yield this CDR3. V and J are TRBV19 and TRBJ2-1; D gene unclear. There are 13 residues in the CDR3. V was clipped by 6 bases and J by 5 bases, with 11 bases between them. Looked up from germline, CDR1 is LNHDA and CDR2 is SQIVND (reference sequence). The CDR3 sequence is CASSIGPNNEQFF. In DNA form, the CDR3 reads TGTGCCAGTAGCATCGGTCCGAACAATGAGCAGTTCTTC.

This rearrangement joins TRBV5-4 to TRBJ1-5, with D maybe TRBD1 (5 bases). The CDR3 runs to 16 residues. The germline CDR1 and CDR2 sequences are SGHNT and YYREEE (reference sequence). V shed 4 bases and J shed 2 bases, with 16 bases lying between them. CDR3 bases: TGTGCCAGCAGCGAGGATGGGGGTATGGGCAATCAGCCCCAGCATTTT. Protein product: CASSEDGGMGNQPQHF.

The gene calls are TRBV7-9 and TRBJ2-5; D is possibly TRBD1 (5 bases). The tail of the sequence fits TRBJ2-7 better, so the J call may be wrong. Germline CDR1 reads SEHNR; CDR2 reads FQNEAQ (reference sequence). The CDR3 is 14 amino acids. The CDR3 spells CASSLGSGWYEQYF. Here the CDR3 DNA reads TGTGCCAGCAGCTTAGGGTCAGGGTGGTACGAGCAGTACTTC.

CDR3 bases: TGTGCCAGCAGTTCTCAGGCAACTAATGAAAAACTGTTTTTT. Its translation is CASSSQATNEKLFF. The V call is TRBV7-4, the J call TRBJ1-4; D not certain. V gave up 6 bases and J gave up 0 bases, with 8 bases separating them. The V gene's germline CDR1 is SGHVT and CDR2 SQSDAQ. There are 14 residues in the CDR3.

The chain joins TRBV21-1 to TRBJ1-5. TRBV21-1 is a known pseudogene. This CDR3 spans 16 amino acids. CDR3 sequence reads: CASSKGQLGVNQPQHF. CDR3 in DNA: TGTGCCAGCAGCAAAGGCCAGCTGGGTGTCAATCAGCCCCAGCATTTT.

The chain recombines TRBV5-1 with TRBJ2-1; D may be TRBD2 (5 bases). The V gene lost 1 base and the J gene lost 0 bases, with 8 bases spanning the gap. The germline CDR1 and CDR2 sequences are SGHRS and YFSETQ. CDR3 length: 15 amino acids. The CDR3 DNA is TGCGCCAGCAGCTTGCAAACTAGCTCCTACAATGAGCAGTTCTTC. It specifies CASSLQTSSYNEQFF.

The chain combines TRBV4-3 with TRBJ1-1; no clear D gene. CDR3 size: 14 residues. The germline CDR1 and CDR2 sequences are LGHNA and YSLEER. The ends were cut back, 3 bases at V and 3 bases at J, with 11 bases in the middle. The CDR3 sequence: CASSQVIEDTEAFF. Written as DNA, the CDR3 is TGCGCCAGCAGCCAGGTAATCGAGGACACTGAAGCTTTCTTT.

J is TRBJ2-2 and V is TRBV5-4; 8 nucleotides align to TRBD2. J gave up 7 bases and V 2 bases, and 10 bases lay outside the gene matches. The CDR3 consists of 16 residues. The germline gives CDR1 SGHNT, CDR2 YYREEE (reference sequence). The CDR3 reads CASSLGSGMSIGELFF. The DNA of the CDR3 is TGTGCCAGCAGCTTAGGTAGCGGGATGTCGATCGGGGAGCTGTTTTTT.

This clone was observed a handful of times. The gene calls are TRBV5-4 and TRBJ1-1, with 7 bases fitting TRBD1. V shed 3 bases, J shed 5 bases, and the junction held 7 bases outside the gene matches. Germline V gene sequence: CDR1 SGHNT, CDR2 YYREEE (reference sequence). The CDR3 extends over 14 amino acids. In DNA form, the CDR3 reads TGTGCCAGCAGCTCCCCGGGACAGACAACTGAAGCTTTCTTT. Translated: CASSSPGQTTEAFF.

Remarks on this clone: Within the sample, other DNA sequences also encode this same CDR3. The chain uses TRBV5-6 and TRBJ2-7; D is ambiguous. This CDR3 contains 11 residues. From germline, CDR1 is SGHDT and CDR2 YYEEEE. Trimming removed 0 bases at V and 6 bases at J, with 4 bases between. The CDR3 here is CASSLAREQYF. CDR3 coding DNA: TGTGCCAGCAGCTTGGCCCGCGAGCAGTACTTC.

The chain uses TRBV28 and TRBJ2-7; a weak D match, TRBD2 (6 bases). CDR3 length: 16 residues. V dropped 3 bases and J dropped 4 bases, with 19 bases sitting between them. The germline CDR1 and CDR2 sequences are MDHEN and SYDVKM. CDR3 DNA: TGTGCCAGCAGTTTTAGCGGCCCAGATTTATCATACGAGCAGTACTTC. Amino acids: CASSFSGPDLSYEQYF.